These 13 T cell receptor beta chains were sequenced from one sample in a study of blood T cells in healthy people across ages (dated by TCRdb to about 2015). Library preparation employed 5' RACE. TCRdb shows the sequencer as Illumina HiSeq 2500. The second PCR ran for about 6 to 11 cycles and used a J-beta primer mix along with a sample-barcoded 5' primer. Using fastp trimming at Q25 and MiXCR clonotype assembly, TCRdb reanalyzed the public sequencing data and kept in-frame beta chains. Records with the same CDR3 protein are collapsed into one entry carrying the most frequent genes and DNA. The sample records 1.5 million or so distinct CDR3 sequences, approximately 43% of which are singletons. The biggest ten clones account for about 4% of the sample. The sample was blood. These receptors were obtained from a woman between 18 and 30 years old in good health.

This clonotype was seen repeatedly, ten times or more. The rearrangement uses TRBV12-3 or TRBV12-4 and TRBJ2-3; 9 bases align to TRBD1. V trimming: 3 bases; J trimming: 4 bases; junction bases outside the gene matches: 5. The CDR3 has 15 residues. In DNA form, the CDR3 reads TGTGCCAGCAGTTTGAGGACAGGGGCGGCAGATACGCAGTATTTT. It specifies CASSLRTGAADTQYF.

On this clonotype: This could be a read error, since a much larger clone is one nucleotide away. The rearrangement uses TRBV18 and TRBJ2-4; D call uncertain. The DNA end lines up better with TRBJ2-7; the J call may be wrong. Germline CDR1 and CDR2: KGHSH and LQKENI. The CDR3 contains 11 residues. This CDR3 is CASSPGPEQYF. The CDR3 bases are TGTGCCAGCTCACCTGGCCCCGAGCAGTACTTC.

This clonotype was counted once. The chain links TRBV6-2 or TRBV6-3 to TRBJ2-5; D is ambiguous. V lost 6 bases to trimming and J lost 1 base, with 12 bases between them. This CDR3 spans 14 amino acids. CDR1 and CDR2 from the germline V gene are MNHEY and SVGEGT. The CDR3 DNA sequence: TGTGCCAGCAGGAAAGGACGGATCCAAGAGACCCAGTACTTC. Its translation: CASRKGRIQETQYF.

This chain links TRBV4-3 with TRBJ2-7; D gene uncertain. Trimming removed 1 base at V and 1 base at J, with 14 bases between. In germline, CDR1 is LGHNA, CDR2 YSLEER. This CDR3 has 16 amino acids. This CDR3 reads CASSQGLRSLSYEQYF. In DNA form, the CDR3 reads TGCGCCAGCAGCCAAGGTCTCCGCAGCTTGTCCTACGAGCAGTACTTC.

This clonotype was observed a handful of times. The chain links TRBV13 to TRBJ2-1, with TRBD2 matching over 7 bases. Germline CDR1 and CDR2: PRHDT and FYEKMQ (reference sequence). After removal of 6 bases from V and 7 bases from J, the junction contained 6 bases not matched to a gene. CDR3 length: 13 residues. CDR3 protein: CASSGGGKNEQFF. In DNA form, the CDR3 reads TGTGCCAGCAGTGGGGGGGGTAAGAATGAGCAGTTCTTC.

This clonotype has just a few counts. The gene calls are TRBV20-1 and TRBJ1-4; no firm D call. Germline CDR1 reads DFQATT; CDR2 reads SNEGSKA (reference sequence). V was pared by 4 bases and J by 7 bases, with 16 bases between. The CDR3 loop spans 14 amino acids. The CDR3 loop reads CSATPSLLSEKLFF. CDR3 DNA: TGCAGTGCTACTCCCTCTTTACTCAGTGAAAAACTGTTTTTT.

This clonotype has more than one count but fewer than ten. The chain employs TRBV6-5 and TRBJ2-1; unclear D gene. CDR3 length equals 16 residues. In germline, CDR1 is MNHEY, CDR2 SVGAGI. With 0 bases removed from V and 3 bases from J, the gap between germline ends came to 12 bases. CDR3 bases: TGTGCCAGCAGTTACTCGCCAGGTGGTTACTACAATGAGCAGTTCTTC. This encodes CASSYSPGGYYNEQFF.

The rearrangement uses TRBV29-1 and TRBJ1-2; D remains unclear. The CDR3 consists of 12 residues. Germline CDR1 and CDR2: SQVTM and ANQGSEA. Trimming took off 4 bases at V and 0 bases at J, with 6 bases between the two ends. The CDR3 is CSVAKANYGYTF. CDR3 in DNA: TGCAGCGTTGCGAAAGCTAACTATGGCTACACCTTC.

About this clonotype itself: Mismatch with germline at one junction end may stem from a read error. The chain is built from TRBV7-2 and TRBJ2-3, with a possible D match to TRBD2 (6 bases). The CDR3 covers 15 residues. CDR1 SGHTA and CDR2 FQGNSA come from the germline V gene. The CDR3 is CAGSLAAVSTDTQYF. In DNA, the CDR3 is TGTGCCGGCAGCTTAGCGGCCGTGAGCACAGATACGCAGTATTTT.

The genes are TRBV12-3 or TRBV12-4 and TRBJ2-7; 7 bases align to TRBD2. This CDR3 is built from 14 residues. Unmatched junction bases numbered 6, after V lost 7 bases and J lost 0 bases. The CDR3 nucleotides read TGTGCCAGCACCCCGGGGGGAAGCTCCTACGAGCAGTACTTC. This sequence encodes CASTPGGSSYEQYF.

V gene TRBV7-2 combines with J gene TRBJ2-1, with TRBD2 as a possible D gene (6 bases). The closer fit of TRBJ2-7 to the DNA end suggests the J call may be wrong. Germline CDR1 SGHTA, CDR2 FQGNSA. The CDR3 runs to 15 residues. CDR3: CASTRGGVLNNEQYF. The CDR3 DNA is TGTGCCAGCACCCGCGGCGGGGTCTTGAACAATGAGCAGTACTTC.

The chain is built from TRBV7-2 and TRBJ2-5; D gene unclear. TRBJ2-7 explains the end of the DNA better; the J call may be wrong. Looked up from germline, CDR1 is SGHTA and CDR2 is FQGNSA. The CDR3 runs to 16 residues. The CDR3, as DNA: TGTGCCAGCAGCCAAAAGGTGGGCCCCCCTTTCTACGAGCAGTACTTC. This translates into CASSQKVGPPFYEQYF.

The V call is TRBV10-3, the J call TRBJ1-2; no definite D call. There are 14 residues in the CDR3. The germline V and J ends were trimmed by 0 bases and 3 bases, with 8 bases remaining between them. Per the germline V gene, CDR1 is ENHRY and CDR2 is SYGVKD. Here the CDR3 DNA reads TGTGCCATCAGTGAGTCGAAGAGGGACTATGGCTACACCTTC. Its protein is CAISESKRDYGYTF.